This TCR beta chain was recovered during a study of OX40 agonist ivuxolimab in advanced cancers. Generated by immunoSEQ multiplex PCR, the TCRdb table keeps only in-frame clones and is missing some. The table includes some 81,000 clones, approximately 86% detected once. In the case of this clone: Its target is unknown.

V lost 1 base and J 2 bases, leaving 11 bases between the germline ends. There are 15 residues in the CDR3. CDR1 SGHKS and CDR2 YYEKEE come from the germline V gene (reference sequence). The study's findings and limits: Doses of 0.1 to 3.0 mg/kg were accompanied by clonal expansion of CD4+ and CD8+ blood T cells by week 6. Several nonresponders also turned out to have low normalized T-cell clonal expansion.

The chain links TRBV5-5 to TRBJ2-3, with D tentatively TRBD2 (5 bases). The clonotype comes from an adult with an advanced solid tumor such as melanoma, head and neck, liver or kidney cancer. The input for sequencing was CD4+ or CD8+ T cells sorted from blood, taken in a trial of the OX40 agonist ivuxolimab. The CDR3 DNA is TGTGCCAGCAGCTTGTCCGGGGTCCTCACAGATACGCAGTATTTT. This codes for CASSLSGVLTDTQYF.